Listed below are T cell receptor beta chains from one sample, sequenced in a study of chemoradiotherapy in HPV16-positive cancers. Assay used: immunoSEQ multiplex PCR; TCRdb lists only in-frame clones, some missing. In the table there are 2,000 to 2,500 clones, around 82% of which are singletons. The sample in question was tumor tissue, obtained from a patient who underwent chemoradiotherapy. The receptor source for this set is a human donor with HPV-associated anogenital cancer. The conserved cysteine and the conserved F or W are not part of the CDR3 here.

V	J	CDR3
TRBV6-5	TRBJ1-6	ASSYDTGGNSPLH
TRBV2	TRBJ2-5	ASTGLQKETQY
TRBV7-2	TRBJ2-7	ASSLFGPLISDSYEQY
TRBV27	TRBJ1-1	ASSLSGTGGVTEAF
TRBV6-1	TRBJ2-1	ASSGWGGLGTSNEQF
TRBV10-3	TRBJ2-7	ATSEPSWTSGSYEQY
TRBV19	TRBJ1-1	ASSLKQGLTEAF
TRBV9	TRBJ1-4	ASSEWPAASNEKLF
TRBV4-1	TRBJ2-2	ASSQVGQVSGELF
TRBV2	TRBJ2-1	ASQISGNSYNEQF
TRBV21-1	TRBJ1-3	ASSRGRRSGNTIY
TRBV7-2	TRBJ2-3	ASSWTGGTDTQY
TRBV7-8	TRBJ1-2	ASSLGRGHGYT
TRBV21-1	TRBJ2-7	ASSKEPRGPLYEQY
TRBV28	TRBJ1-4	ASRPVTGDQNEKLF
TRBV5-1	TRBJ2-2	ASSLVTGGTGELF
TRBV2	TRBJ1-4	ASGSGQSNEKLF
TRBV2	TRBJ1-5	ASGEEGSNQPQH
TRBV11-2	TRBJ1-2	ASQAGGGVHYGYT
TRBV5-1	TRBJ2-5	ASSLAREKETQY
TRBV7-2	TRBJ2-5	ASSTGLLLGGETQY
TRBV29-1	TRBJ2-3	SVDASTGWEDTQY
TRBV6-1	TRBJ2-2	ASSVAGDTGELF
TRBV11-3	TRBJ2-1	ASSFQGHEQF
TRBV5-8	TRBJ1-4	ASSLLGRPTNEKLF
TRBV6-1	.	ASITGGRSNEQY
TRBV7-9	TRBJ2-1	ASSPTSRTLTYNEQF
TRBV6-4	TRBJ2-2	ASSDLRDGSGELF
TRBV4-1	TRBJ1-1	ASSPDRTQNAGAF
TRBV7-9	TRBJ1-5	ASSDGTGPGQPQH
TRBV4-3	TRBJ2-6	ASSPFRDTGLSGANVLT
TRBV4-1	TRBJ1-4	ASSQDGTVNEKLF